The 23 T cell receptor delta chains below come from one sample, sequenced in a study of delta chains in infants with herpesvirus infections. PBMC RNA was reverse transcribed using gamma-chain- and delta-chain-specific primers. TCRdb redid the clone calls on the RT-PCR reads with CATT. Among 1,000 to 1,500 delta-chain clones listed, around 30% were seen once. Sample: peripheral blood, taken at time point 2 of longitudinal follow-up. These receptors were obtained from a human donor who was a Ugandan infant, either HIV-exposed or HIV-unexposed (not recorded which).

CDR3 residues: CAFAVPCFVLGDLFKGNTDKLIF. CDR3 DNA sequence: TGTGCCTTTGCAGTTCCTTGTTTTGTACTGGGGGATCTATTCAAAGGCAACACCGATAAACTCATCTTT. The rearrangement joins TRDV3 to TRDJ1; the match to TRDD3 covers 10 bases. After removal of 2 bases from V and 0 bases from J, the junction contained 30 bases not matched to a gene. This CDR3 comprises 23 residues. CDR1 TVYSNPD and CDR2 GDNSRS come from the germline V gene (reference sequence).

This clone was counted between two and nine times. The CDR3: CALGETLVPNCPGGTGSDKLIF. Here the CDR3 DNA reads TGTGCTCTTGGGGAAACGTTAGTTCCTAACTGCCCTGGGGGAACAGGGTCCGATAAACTCATCTTT. The rearrangement links TRDV1 to TRDJ1, with 8 bases aligning to TRDD3. Trimming took 2 bases from V and 3 from J; bases not matched to a gene: 26. CDR3 length equals 22 residues. CDR1 TSWWSYY and CDR2 QGS come from the germline V gene.

Concerning this clone: A read error may explain this, as a much larger clone is one base away. The same CDR3 can be traced to other DNA sequences in this sample. The chain links TRDV1 to TRDJ1; D remains ambiguous. The CDR3 contains 19 residues. Trimming shortened V by 0 bases and J by 0 bases, and 20 bases separated the two germline ends. From germline, CDR1 is TSWWSYY and CDR2 QGS. The CDR3 region is CALGELGGAPDAYTDKLIF. The CDR3 DNA reads as TGTGCTCTTGGGGAACTAGGAGGGGCTCCCGATGCGTACACCGATAAACTCATCTTT.

This clone showed up just a few times. The rearrangement uses TRDV1 and TRDJ1, with 9 bases lining up with TRDD3. J was trimmed by 3 bases and V by 3 bases; bases with no gene match: 14. The germline V gene encodes CDR1 TSWWSYY and CDR2 QGS. This CDR3 has 18 residues. The chain's CDR3 is CALGDLIAFTGGPDKLIF. CDR3 bases: TGTGCTCTTGGGGACCTTATAGCCTTTACTGGGGGACCCGATAAACTCATCTTT.

This clone is labeled as large. Additional DNA sequences in this sample encode the identical CDR3. The J gene is TRDJ1, the V gene TRDV1, with unresolved D. The ends were cut back, 3 bases at V and 5 bases at J, with 28 bases in the middle. From germline, CDR1 is TSWWSYY and CDR2 QGS. This CDR3 region has 19 residues. The CDR3 protein is CALGDRVGRPFLLVDKLIF. In DNA form, the CDR3 reads TGTGCTCTTGGGGATCGCGTCGGGCGTCCTTTTCTATTGGTTGATAAACTCATCTTT.

This clone qualifies as large. The chain employs TRDV1 and TRDJ1; 9 nucleotides match TRDD2. With 2 bases clipped from V and 0 bases from J, the junction kept 16 bases outside the gene matches. Germline V gene data show CDR1 as TSWWSYY and CDR2 as QGS. CDR3 length: 20 amino acids. DNA for the CDR3: TGTGCTCTTGGGGAAGATTGGGGTCCCTTCCTACTGGGGTACACCGATAAACTCATCTTT. This encodes CALGEDWGPFLLGYTDKLIF.

Of note for this clone: This may be a read error: a much more frequent sequence differs by one nucleotide. The sample has other DNA sequences that encode this CDR3 too. The J gene is TRDJ1, the V gene TRDV1; 10 bases map to TRDD3. Looked up from germline, CDR1 is TSWWSYY and CDR2 is QGS. V trimming: 1 base; J trimming: 1 base; junction bases outside the gene matches: 9. The CDR3 length is 18 residues. The CDR3 DNA follows: TGTGCTCTTGGGGAACGTCACTGGGGGATTATTACCACCGATAAACTCATCTTT. Amino acid sequence: CALGERHWGIITTDKLIF.

Remarks on this clone: A far more abundant clone sits one base away, making this likely a read error. The chain has TRDV1 and TRDJ1; 7 bases align to TRDD3. This CDR3 has 16 amino acids. CDR1 is TSWWSYY and CDR2 is QGS in the germline V gene. DNA for the CDR3: TGTGCTCTTGGGGAACTTTTCATGGGATACCCCGATAAACTCACCTTT. It specifies CALGELFMGYPDKLTF.

This clone is labeled as large (0.1 to 1%). The chain carries TRDV1 and TRDJ4, with TRDD3 identical over 8 bases. This CDR3 region has 14 residues. CDR1 is TSWWSYY and CDR2 is QGS in the germline V gene. V lost 6 bases to trimming and J lost 0 bases; unmatched junction nucleotides: 6. The CDR3 nucleotides are TGTGCTCTTGGTCCTGATGGGGGATCCAGACCCCTGATCTTT. Translating it yields CALGPDGGSRPLIF.

V gene TRDV1 combines with J gene TRDJ1, with 9 bases lining up with TRDD3. The CDR3 spans 26 residues. Per germline, CDR1 TSWWSYY and CDR2 QGS. With V trimmed by 2 bases and J by 0 bases, 34 bases remained unmatched. Written as DNA, the CDR3 is TGTGCTCTTGGGGAAAGAGCCCCTCTACGACCGCCCAACTGGGGGACCTCGGGGGTGTACACCGATAAACTCATCTTT. This sequence encodes CALGERAPLRPPNWGTSGVYTDKLIF.

Concerning this clone: The TCRdb protein, from a much larger clone, departs from this DNA's translation at residue 20, likely by read error; the protein shown derives from the DNA. The V call is TRDV2, the J call TRDJ2, with 9 bases matching TRDD3. The last part of the DNA fits TRDJ1 better; the J call may be wrong. The germline CDR1 and CDR2 sequences are GEAIGNYY and EKD. The CDR3 length is 21 residues. The CDR3 region is CACDASFPTGGSLALTAQLIF. Written as DNA, the CDR3 is TGTGCCTGTGACGCCTCTTTCCCTACTGGGGGAAGTTTAGCTTTGACAGCACAACTCATCTTT.

This clone is large (0.1 to 1%). The chain has TRAV29/DV5 and TRDJ2; 7 nucleotides align to TRDD2. V shed 0 bases, J shed 8 bases, and the junction held 16 bases outside the gene matches. CDR1 and CDR2 from the germline V gene are NSMFDY and ISSIKDK. The CDR3 loop spans 17 amino acids. In nucleotides, the CDR3 is TGTGCAGCAAGCGCGTTTCCTACGAATCGGGGGGCGGCACAACTCTTCTTT. Its protein is CAASAFPTNRGAAQLFF.

The chain combines TRDV1 with TRDJ1; TRDD2 matches 9 bases. Germline values: CDR1 TSWWSYY, CDR2 QGS. This CDR3 spans 23 amino acids. The ends lost 4 bases at V and 0 bases at J; junction bases unmatched: 27. DNA for the CDR3: TGTGCTCTTGGGGGAGATGCCTCGGCCTTCCTACAGGGGATAAGTGAGTACACCGATAAACTCATCTTT. Translated: CALGGDASAFLQGISEYTDKLIF.

Details on this clone: The identical CDR3 is also encoded by other nucleotide sequences in the sample. The chain employs TRDV1 and TRDJ1, with 9 bases identical to TRDD3. The ends lost 2 bases at V and 0 bases at J; junction bases unmatched: 19. CDR1 is TSWWSYY, CDR2 QGS, per germline. There are 21 residues in the CDR3. CDR3 amino acids: CALGESPYRVLGDLYTDKLIF. The CDR3 nucleotides read TGTGCTCTTGGGGAATCGCCCTATCGAGTACTGGGGGACTTGTACACCGATAAACTCATCTTT.

A word on this clone: Only one base separates this from a far larger clonotype, so it likely reflects a read error. The chain uses TRAV38-2/DV8 and TRDJ1; TRDD3 matches at 9 bases. The V and J ends lost 3 bases and 3 bases, in that order; junction bases with no gene match: 12. Germline V gene lookup returns CDR1 TSESDYY and CDR2 QEAYKQQN. The CDR3 is made up of 17 amino acids. CDR3 bases: TGTGCTTATAGGAAATTAAACTGGGGGACTTACGCCGATAAACTCATCTTT. Protein sequence: CAYRKLNWGTYADKLIF.

Regarding this clone: A clone one base away is much larger, so this may be a read error. The chain couples TRDV2 to TRDJ1; TRDD3 matches 8 bases. Looked up from germline, CDR1 is GEAIGNYY and CDR2 is EKD. CDR3 length: 16 amino acids. V lost 3 bases to trimming and J lost 7 bases; unmatched junction nucleotides: 15. The CDR3 is CACDAVGYAGLTKLIF. Written as DNA, the CDR3 is TGTGCCTGTGACGCCGTGGGATACGCGGGGTTGACTAAACTCATCTTT.

By its share, this clone is medium-sized (0.01 to 0.1%). This chain connects TRDV1 to TRDJ1; 7 bases are a match to TRDD3. The CDR3 is made up of 18 amino acids. Germline V gene data show CDR1 as TSWWSYY and CDR2 as QGS. V dropped 3 bases and J dropped 3; count of bases not matched to a gene: 16. The CDR3 bases are TGTGCTCTTGGGGAGTTGCTTAGTGGATACGATTGGCCCGATAAACTCATCTTT. Amino acid sequence: CALGELLSGYDWPDKLIF.

About this clone itself: A far larger clone is only one base removed, so a read error is likely. The sample carries other DNA sequences with the same CDR3. V is TRDV1 and J is TRDJ1, with D maybe TRDD2 (6 bases). Germline values: CDR1 TSWWSYY, CDR2 QGS. The CDR3 consists of 13 residues. This CDR3 reads CALLPGYTDKLIF. CDR3 nucleotide sequence: TGTGCGCTCCTACCGGGGTACACCGATAAACTCATCTTT.

About this clone itself: Just one base apart from a much larger clone, this may be a read error. This chain uses TRDV2 with TRDJ1; 8 bases line up with TRDD3. The V gene end was trimmed by 0 bases and the J gene end by 7 bases; junction bases not matched to a gene: 12. From germline, CDR1 is GEAIGNYY and CDR2 EKD. CDR3 length: 16 residues. The CDR3 region is CACDTVGYAGWTKLIF. The DNA for the CDR3 is TGTGCCTGTGACACCGTGGGATACGCGGGGTGGACTAAACTCATCTTT.

This clone came up a few times. This sequence is one base from a far larger clone and is likely a read error. The chain couples TRAV38-2/DV8 to TRDJ1; 11 nucleotides align to TRDD3. The junction had 19 bases not matched to a gene; V was cut back by 6 bases and J by 0 bases. Germline CDR1 reads TSESDYY; CDR2 reads QEAYKQQN. The length of the CDR3 is 20 residues. The CDR3 loop reads CAYNEVVPWGILGDTDKLIF. Written as DNA, the CDR3 is TGTGCTTATAATGAGGTAGTGCCCTGGGGGATACTAGGGGACACCGATAAACTCATCTTT.

The CDR3 is CALGELSHFRRPGGDKLIF. The CDR3 coding sequence is TGTGCTCTTGGGGAACTCTCTCACTTCCGGAGACCTGGAGGCGATAAACTCATCTTT. V and J are TRDV1 and TRDJ1, with D possibly being TRDD2 (5 bases). Germline V gene lookup returns CDR1 TSWWSYY and CDR2 QGS. Trimming pared 0 bases from V and 4 bases from J, leaving 24 bases between. The length of the CDR3 is 19 residues.

This clone qualifies as large. The rearrangement uses TRDV3 and TRDJ1; TRDD3 matches at 12 bases. Germline V lookup: CDR1 TVYSNPD, CDR2 GDNSRS (reference sequence). The V and J ends lost 0 bases and 1 base, in that order; junction bases with no gene match: 9. CDR3 length: 17 residues. The CDR3 DNA is TGTGCCTTTAGTCCAGTCCTGGGGGATACGCTCACCGATAAACTCATCTTT. Translation gives CAFSPVLGDTLTDKLIF.

Concerning this clone itself: A far larger clone is only one base removed, so a read error is likely. The rearrangement joins TRDV1 to TRDJ1, with TRDD3 matching 9 bases. Germline V gene lookup returns CDR1 TSWWSYY and CDR2 QGS. This CDR3 comprises 25 residues. This chain's CDR3 is CARGSSDNFLLTTYALGEYTDKLIF. CDR3 sequence (DNA): TGTGCTCGTGGGTCCTCAGATAACTTCCTGCTTACTACTTACGCACTGGGGGAGTACACCGATAAACTCATCTTT.